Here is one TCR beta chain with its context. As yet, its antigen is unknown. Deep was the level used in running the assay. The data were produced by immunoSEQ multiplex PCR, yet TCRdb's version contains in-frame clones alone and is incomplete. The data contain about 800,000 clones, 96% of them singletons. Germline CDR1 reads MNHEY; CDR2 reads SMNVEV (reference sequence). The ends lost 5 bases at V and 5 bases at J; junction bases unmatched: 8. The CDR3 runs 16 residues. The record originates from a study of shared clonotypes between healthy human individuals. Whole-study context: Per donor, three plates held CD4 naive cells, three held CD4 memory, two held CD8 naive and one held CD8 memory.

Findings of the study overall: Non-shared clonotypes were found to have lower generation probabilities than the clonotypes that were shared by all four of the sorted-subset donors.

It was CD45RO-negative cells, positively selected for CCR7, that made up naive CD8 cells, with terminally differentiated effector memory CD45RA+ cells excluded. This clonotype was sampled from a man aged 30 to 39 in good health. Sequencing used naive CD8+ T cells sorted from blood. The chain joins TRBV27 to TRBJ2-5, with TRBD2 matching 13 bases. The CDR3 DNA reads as TGTGCCAGCAGTCCCCGACTAGCGGGAGGTCCGGAGACCCAGTACTTC. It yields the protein CASSPRLAGGPETQYF.